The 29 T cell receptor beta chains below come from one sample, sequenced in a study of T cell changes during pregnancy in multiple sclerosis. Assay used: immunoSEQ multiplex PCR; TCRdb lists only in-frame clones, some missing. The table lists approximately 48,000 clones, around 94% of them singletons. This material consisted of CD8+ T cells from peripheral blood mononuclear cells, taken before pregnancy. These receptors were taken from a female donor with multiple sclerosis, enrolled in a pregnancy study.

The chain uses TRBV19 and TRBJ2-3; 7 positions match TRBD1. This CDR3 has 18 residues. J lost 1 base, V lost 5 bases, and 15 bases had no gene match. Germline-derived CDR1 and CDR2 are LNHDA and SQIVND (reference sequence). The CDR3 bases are TGTGCCAGTAGTTGGACAGGAGTAATCTCTATCGGCACAGATACGCAGTATTTT. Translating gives CASSWTGVISIGTDTQYF.

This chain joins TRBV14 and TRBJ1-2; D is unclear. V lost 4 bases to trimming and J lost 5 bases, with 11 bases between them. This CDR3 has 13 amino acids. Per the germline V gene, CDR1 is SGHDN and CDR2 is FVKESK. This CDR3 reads CASSPVYSYGYTF. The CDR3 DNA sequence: TGTGCCAGCAGCCCCGTATACTCATATGGCTACACCTTC.

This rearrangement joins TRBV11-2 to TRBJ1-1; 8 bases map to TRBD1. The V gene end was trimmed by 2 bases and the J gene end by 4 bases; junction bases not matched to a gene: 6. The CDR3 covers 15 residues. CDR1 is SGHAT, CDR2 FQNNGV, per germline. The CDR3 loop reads CASSLSQDRVTEAFF. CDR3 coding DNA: TGTGCCAGCAGCTTAAGTCAGGACAGGGTCACTGAAGCTTTCTTT.

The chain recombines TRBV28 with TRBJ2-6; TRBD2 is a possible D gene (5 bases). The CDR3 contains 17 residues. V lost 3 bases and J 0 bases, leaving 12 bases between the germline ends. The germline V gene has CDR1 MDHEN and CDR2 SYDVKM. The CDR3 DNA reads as TGTGCCAGCAGTTTCGAGGAGGAGCTCTCTGGGGCCAACGTCCTGACTTTC. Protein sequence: CASSFEEELSGANVLTF. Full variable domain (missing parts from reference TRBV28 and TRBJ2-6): DVKVTQSSRYLVKRTGEKVFLECVQDMDHENMFWYRQDPGLGLRLIYFSYDVKMKEKGDIPEGYSVSREKKERFSLILESASTNQTSMYLCASSFEEELSGANVLTFGAGSRLTVL.

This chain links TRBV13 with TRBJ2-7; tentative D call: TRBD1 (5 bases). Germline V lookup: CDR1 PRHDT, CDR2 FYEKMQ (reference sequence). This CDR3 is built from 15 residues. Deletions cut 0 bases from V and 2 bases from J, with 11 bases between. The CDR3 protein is CASSLGQDGPYEQYF. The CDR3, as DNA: TGTGCCAGCAGCTTAGGACAGGATGGTCCCTACGAGCAGTACTTC. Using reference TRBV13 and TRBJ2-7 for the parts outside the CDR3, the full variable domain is AAGVIQSPRHLIKEKRETATLKCYPIPRHDTVYWYQQGPGQDPQFLISFYEKMQSDKGSIPDRFSAQQFSDYHSELNMSSLELGDSALYFCASSLGQDGPYEQYFGPGTRLTVT.

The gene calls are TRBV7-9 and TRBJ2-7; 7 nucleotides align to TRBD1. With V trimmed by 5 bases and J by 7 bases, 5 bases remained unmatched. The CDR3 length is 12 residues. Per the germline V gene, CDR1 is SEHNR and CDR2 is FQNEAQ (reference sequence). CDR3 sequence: CASSQTGYEQYF. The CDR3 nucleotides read TGTGCCAGCAGCCAGACAGGGTATGAGCAGTACTTC.

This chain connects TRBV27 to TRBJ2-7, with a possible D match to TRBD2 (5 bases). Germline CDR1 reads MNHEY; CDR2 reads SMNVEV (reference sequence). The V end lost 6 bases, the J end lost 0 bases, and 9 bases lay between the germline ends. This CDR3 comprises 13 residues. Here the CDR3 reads CASSQAASYEQYF. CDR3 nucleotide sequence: TGTGCCAGCAGCCAAGCGGCCTCCTACGAGCAGTACTTC.

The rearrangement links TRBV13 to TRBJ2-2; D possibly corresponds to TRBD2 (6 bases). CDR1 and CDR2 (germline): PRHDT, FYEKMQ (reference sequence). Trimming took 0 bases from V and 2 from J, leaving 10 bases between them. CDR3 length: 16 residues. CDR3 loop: CASSLGRRGNTGELFF. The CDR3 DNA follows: TGTGCCAGCAGCTTAGGCAGGAGGGGAAACACCGGGGAGCTGTTTTTT.

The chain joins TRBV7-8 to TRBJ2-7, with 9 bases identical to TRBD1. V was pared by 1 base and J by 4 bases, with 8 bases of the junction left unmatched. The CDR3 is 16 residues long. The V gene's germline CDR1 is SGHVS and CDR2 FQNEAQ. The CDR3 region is CASSLGAPGQGYEQYF. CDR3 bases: TGTGCCAGCAGCTTAGGGGCCCCGGGACAGGGATACGAGCAGTACTTC. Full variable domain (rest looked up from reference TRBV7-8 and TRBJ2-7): GAGVSQSPRYKVAKRGQDVALRCDPISGHVSLFWYQQALGQGPEFLTYFQNEAQLDKSGLPSDRFFAERPEGSVSTLKIQRTQQEDSAVYLCASSLGAPGQGYEQYFGPGTRLTVT.

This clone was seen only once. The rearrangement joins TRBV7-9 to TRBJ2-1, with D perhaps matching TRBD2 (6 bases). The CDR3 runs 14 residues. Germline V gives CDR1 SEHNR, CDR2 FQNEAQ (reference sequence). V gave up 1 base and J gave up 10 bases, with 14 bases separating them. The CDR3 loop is CASSLGSSVREQFF. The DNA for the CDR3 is TGTGCCAGCAGCTTAGGGTCTAGCGTAAGGGAGCAGTTCTTC.

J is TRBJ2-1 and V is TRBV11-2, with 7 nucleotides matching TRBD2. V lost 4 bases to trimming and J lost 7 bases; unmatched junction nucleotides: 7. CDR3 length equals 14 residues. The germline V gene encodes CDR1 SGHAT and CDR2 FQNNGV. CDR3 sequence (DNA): TGTGCCAGCAGCTACCGTGGGGGAGGGAATGAGCAGTTCTTC. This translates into CASSYRGGGNEQFF. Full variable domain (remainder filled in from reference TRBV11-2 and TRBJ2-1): EAGVAQSPRYKIIEKRQSVAFWCNPISGHATLYWYQQILGQGPKLLIQFQNNGVVDDSQLPKDRFSAERLKGVDSTLKIQPAKLEDSAVYLCASSYRGGGNEQFFGPGTRLTVL.

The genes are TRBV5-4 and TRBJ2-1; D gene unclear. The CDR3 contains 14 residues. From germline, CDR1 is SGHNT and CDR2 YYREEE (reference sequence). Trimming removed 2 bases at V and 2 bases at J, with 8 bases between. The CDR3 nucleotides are TGTGCCAGCAGCTTCGACAAGACCTACAATGAGCAGTTCTTC. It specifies CASSFDKTYNEQFF.

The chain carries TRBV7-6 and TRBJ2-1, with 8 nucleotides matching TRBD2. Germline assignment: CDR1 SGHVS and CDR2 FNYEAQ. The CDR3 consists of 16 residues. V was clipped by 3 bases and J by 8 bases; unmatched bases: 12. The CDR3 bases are TGTGCCAGCAGCTTTGATCCCGGACTAGCTAGCGATGAGCAGTTCTTC. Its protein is CASSFDPGLASDEQFF.

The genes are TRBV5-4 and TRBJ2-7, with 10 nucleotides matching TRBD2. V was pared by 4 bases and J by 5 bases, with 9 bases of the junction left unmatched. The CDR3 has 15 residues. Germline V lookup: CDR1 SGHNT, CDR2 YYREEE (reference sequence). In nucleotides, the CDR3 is TGTGCCAGCAGCCTGGGAGCGGGAGGGTCCCACGAGCAGTACTTC. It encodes CASSLGAGGSHEQYF.

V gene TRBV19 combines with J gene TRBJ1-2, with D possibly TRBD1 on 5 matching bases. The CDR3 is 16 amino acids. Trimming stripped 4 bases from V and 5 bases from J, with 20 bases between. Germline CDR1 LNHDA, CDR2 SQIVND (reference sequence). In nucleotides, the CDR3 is TGTGCCAGTAGTAGGGGGGTGGAGGGCCAGCTGTATGGCTACACCTTC. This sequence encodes CASSRGVEGQLYGYTF.

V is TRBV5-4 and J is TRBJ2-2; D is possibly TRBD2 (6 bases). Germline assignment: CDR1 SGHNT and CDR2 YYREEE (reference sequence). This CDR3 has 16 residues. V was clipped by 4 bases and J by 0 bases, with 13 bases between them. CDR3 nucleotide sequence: TGTGCCAGCAGCCGGCGGGAACGGACGAACACCGGGGAGCTGTTTTTT. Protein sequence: CASSRRERTNTGELFF.

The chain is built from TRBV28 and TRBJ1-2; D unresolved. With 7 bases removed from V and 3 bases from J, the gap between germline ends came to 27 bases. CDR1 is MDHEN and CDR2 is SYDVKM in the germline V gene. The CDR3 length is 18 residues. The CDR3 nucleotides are TGTGCCAGCACATTAGATGTGTCCTTATCGGAGGGTTACTATGGCTACACCTTC. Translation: CASTLDVSLSEGYYGYTF.

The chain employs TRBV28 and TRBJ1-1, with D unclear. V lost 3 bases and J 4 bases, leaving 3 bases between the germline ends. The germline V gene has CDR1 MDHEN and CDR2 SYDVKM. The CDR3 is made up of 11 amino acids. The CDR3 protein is CASSFFTEAFF. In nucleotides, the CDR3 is TGTGCCAGCAGTTTCTTCACTGAAGCTTTCTTT.

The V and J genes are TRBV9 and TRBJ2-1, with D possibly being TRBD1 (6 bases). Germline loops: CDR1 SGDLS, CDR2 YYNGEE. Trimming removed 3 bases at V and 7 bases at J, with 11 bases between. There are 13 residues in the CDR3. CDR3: CASSGRGGNEQFF. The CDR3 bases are TGTGCCAGCAGCGGTAGAGGGGGTAATGAGCAGTTCTTC.

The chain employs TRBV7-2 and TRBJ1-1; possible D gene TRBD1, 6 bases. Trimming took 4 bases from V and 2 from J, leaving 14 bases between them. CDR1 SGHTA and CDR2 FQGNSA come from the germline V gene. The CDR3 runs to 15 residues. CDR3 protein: CASSWAQGPNTEAFF. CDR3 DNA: TGTGCCAGCAGCTGGGCACAGGGACCAAACACTGAAGCTTTCTTT.

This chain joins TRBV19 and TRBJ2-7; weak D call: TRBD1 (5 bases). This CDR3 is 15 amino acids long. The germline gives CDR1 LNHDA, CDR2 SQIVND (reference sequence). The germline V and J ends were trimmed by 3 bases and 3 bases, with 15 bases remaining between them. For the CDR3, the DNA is TGTGCCAGTAGTATGCAAGGGGCACCCTACTACGAGCAGTACTTC. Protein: CASSMQGAPYYEQYF.

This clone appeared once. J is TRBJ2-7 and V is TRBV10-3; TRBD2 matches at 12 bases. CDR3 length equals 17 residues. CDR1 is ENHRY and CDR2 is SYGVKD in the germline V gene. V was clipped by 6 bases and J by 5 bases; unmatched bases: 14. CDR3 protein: CAISGTSGFLPNHEQYF. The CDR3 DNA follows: TGTGCCATCAGCGGGACTAGCGGGTTCCTTCCTAACCACGAGCAGTACTTC.

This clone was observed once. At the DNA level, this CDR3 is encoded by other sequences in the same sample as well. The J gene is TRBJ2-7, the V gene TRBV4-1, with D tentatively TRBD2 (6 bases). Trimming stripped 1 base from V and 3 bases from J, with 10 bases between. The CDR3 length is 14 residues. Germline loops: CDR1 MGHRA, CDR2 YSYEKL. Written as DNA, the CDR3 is TGCGCCAGCAGCCAAGTAAGTAGCGGCTACGAGCAGTACTTC. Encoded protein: CASSQVSSGYEQYF.

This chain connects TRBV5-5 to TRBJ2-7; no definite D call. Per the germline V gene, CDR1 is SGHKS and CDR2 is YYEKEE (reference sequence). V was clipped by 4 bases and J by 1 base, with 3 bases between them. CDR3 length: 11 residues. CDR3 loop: CASSPSYEQYF. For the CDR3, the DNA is TGTGCCAGCAGCCCTTCCTACGAGCAGTACTTC.

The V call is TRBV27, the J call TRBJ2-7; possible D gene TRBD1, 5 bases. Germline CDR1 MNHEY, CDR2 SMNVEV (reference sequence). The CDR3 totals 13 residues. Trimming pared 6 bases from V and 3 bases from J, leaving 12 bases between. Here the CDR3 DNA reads TGTGCCAGCAGCGACAGAATTAACTACGAGCAGTACTTC. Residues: CASSDRINYEQYF.

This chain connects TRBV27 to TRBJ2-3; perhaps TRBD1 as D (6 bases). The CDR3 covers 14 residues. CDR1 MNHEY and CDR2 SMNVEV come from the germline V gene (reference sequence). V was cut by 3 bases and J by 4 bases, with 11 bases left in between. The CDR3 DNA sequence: TGTGCCAGCAGTTTGGGGGCCCCGCCAGATACGCAGTATTTT. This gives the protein CASSLGAPPDTQYF.

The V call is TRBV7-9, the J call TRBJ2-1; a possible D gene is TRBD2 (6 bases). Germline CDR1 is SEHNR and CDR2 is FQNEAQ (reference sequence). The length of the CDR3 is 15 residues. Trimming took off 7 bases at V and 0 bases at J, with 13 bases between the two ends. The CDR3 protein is CASIPSGFSYNEQFF. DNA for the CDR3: TGTGCCAGCATCCCGAGCGGGTTCTCCTACAATGAGCAGTTCTTC.

As DNA, the CDR3 is TGTGCCAGCAGTTTCCGTTTAGACAGTCCTCCTGGTGGAAACATTCAGTACTTC. This encodes CASSFRLDSPPGGNIQYF. V and J are TRBV28 and TRBJ2-4; possible D gene TRBD1, 5 bases. The CDR3 loop spans 18 amino acids. Per germline, CDR1 MDHEN and CDR2 SYDVKM. With 3 bases removed from V and 6 bases from J, the gap between germline ends came to 24 bases.

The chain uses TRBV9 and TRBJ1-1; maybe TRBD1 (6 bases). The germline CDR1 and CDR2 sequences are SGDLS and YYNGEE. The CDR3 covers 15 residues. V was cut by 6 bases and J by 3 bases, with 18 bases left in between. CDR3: CASIPAGAVDTEAFF. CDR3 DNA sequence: TGTGCCAGCATCCCAGCGGGGGCGGTCGACACTGAAGCTTTCTTT. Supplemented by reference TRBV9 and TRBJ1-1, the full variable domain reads DSGVTQTPKHLITATGQRVTLRCSPRSGDLSVYWYQQSLDQGLQFLIQYYNGEERAKGNILERFSAQQFPDLHSELNLSSLELGDSALYFCASIPAGAVDTEAFFGQGTRLTVV.